This T cell receptor (beta chain) was captured by sequencing in a study of shared clonotypes between healthy human individuals (dated by TCRdb to between 2020 and 2021). With respect to the entire study: A few men and two women, aged 18 to 49 years, made up the cohort. Per donor, leukapheresis produced somewhere between about 0.85 and 9.5 billion PBMCs. The study deeply sequenced blood TCR repertoires of about five healthy adults to estimate repertoire size and the extent of clonotype sharing between individuals. To increase sequencing depth and limit assay-specific biases, TCR repertoire library preparation and sequencing were carried out by different laboratories using diverse techniques. Per donor, three plates each were used for CD4 naive and CD4 memory, two for CD8 naive, and one for CD8 memory.

About this clone itself: What antigen it recognizes has not been identified. Base quality data are lacking; no much larger clone is found one base away.

TCR CDR3 regions were amplified from genomic DNA by multiplex PCR using the deep immunoSEQ assay. Genomic DNA extracted from each cell subset was distributed evenly over all wells of several immunoSEQ 96-well plates, and each plate served as one replicate. For sorted subsets, around 200 ng genomic DNA, equal to 30,000 or so T cell genomes, was loaded into each replicate PCR. The purified libraries were quantified using a Qubit 3.0 fluorometer, sized with a Bioanalyzer 2100, and then quantified again using the KAPA Library Quantification kit. Every immunoSEQ 96-well plate was sequenced on a separate single-read 150-cycle Illumina NextSeq 550 flow cell. The source study handled its data this way. Because only junctional sequences without quality scores were contained in the immunoSEQ output, filtering matching that applied to full-length reads could not be performed. To assign V/J genes and CDR3, sequences were annotated against IMGT germline references using PyIR, a Python wrapper for IgBLAST v1.9. Reads with weak V/J assignments (E-value above 1e-6), missing CDR3, stop codons, out-of-frame junctions, or ambiguous translated residues were removed. V3J clonotypes were defined by identical inferred V gene, J gene, and CDR3 amino acid sequence. To compute the percentage overlap between repertoires, the number of shared unique clonotypes was divided by the size of the smaller repertoire. Richness of each repertoire was evaluated using RTK rarefaction, the Chao1 estimator, and Recon v2.1 estimates of unobserved clonotypes. Generation probabilities for all TCRbeta clonotypes obtained by the gDNA method from a handful of donors were computed using OLGA. Here the immuneACCESS table is served through TCRdb, limited to in-frame sequences with V and J called. Missing clones are a known gap in these copies; in checked studies unresolved V genes cover under half, and the rest lacks a known reason. V and J calls and clone size are given by that table; D and trimming were obtained from the DNA. This sample is represented by more than 2 million clones; about 95% of them were singletons. The ten top clones hold around 1.1% of the sample.

For the CD8 naive samples, CD45RO-negative cells were positively selected for CCR7, yielding a CD45RA+CCR7+ population from which TemRA cells were excluded. The donors were healthy, HIV-negative adults who had no recently reported acute infections or vaccinations. Every donor was a Caucasian adult living in Nashville, Tennessee, USA. After blood collection by leukapheresis, PBMCs were isolated using Ficoll-Histopaque density gradient centrifugation and then cryopreserved in the vapor phase of liquid nitrogen. Analytical flow cytometry was used to check the purity and quantity of each magnetically sorted T cell population. Genomic DNA was isolated from every sorted fraction and measured by UV absorbance on a Nanodrop 2000c. V is reduced by 2 bases and J by 8 bases, leaving a spacing of 16 bases between them. CDR1 and CDR2 (GTSNPN, SVGIG) derive from the germline V gene (reference sequence). There are 14 amino acids in the CDR3, from cysteine to phenylalanine inclusive. Of all the DNA, just the CDR3 is kept, 42 bases in frame from base 1.

The paper's findings and limits, for the study overall: Higher generation probabilities were observed for clonotypes shared by all four sorted-subset donors than for non-shared clonotypes. The small number of donors limited the genetic and exposure-history diversity represented. Based on pairwise subsampling, the degree of clonotype sharing among donors was expected to be affected by sequencing depth. Rarefaction of sorted-subset datasets indicated incomplete sequencing despite the large sequencing depth. Naive subsets generally had larger estimated clonotype richness than memory subsets did. Sampling was restricted to blood, and TCR repertoires in tissue are likely to differ from TCR repertoires in blood. Across four donors, about 4.5% of naive CD4, more than 3% of naive CD8, 2.3% of memory CD4, and under 0.45% of memory CD8 clonotypes were shared.

The chain links TRBV30 with TRBJ2-1; matching of 6 bases hints at TRBD2 as the D gene. The sample taken for sequencing was naive CD8+ T cells sorted from blood. Sample cell subset or site, as interpreted from the label and publication: CD45RA+CCR7+. The origin of this receptor is a man aged 18 to 29 in good health. The CDR3 region reads CAWSFGGVGDEQFF. The DNA is as follows: TGTGCCTGGAGTTTCGGGGGAGTGGGCGATGAGCAGTTCTTC.